This TCR beta chain was captured by sequencing in a study of blood T cell repertoires in COVID-19. Study at large: The samples span acute and convalescent COVID-19 from the United States, Italy and Spain. T cells, B-cell-depleted T cells, or PBMCs provided the cDNA or gDNA that served as material.

In the source study's methods: Reference gene primer amplification gave nucleated cell count estimates. The protocol was immunoSEQ multiplex PCR, while the TCRdb copy is restricted to in-frame clones and leaves out a portion. V, J and clone size are those of that table, while D and trimming were read from the DNA. The repertoire holds around 56,000 clones, with around four fifths as singletons. Looked up from germline, CDR1 is SGHRS and CDR2 is YFSETQ. This CDR3 comprises 16 residues. The V and J ends lost 2 bases and 4 bases, in that order; junction bases with no gene match: 7. The chain uses TRBV5-1 and TRBJ2-2; 8 bases match TRBD1. Sequenced sample: peripheral blood. This receptor was obtained from a woman between 50 and 59 years old with active or convalescent COVID-19. Written as DNA, the CDR3 is TGCGCCAGCAGCTTTGGACAGGGAGGAGGCACCGGGGAGCTGTTTTTT. It codes for CASSFGQGGGTGELFF.